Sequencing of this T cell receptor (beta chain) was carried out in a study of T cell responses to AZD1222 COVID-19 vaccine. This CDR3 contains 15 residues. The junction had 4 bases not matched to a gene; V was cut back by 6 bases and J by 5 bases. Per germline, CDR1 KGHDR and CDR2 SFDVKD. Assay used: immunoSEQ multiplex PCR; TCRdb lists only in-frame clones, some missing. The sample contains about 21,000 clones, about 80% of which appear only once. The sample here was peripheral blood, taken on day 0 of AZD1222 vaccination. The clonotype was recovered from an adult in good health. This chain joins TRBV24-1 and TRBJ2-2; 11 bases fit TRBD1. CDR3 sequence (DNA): TGTGCCACCAGTTGGGGGACAGGGGGAACCGGGGAGCTGTTTTTT. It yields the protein CATSWGTGGTGELFF.